Listed here are 28 T cell receptor beta chains from one sample, sequenced in a study of post-analysis software for immune sequencing data. Findings and limits, study-wide: There were roughly five TRBV segments more frequent in patients than controls, and TRBV5-6, TRBV5-1 and TRBV20-1 were among them.

These TCRs are of unknown antigen specificity. Unique molecular identifiers tagged the TCR beta cDNA libraries. TCRdb passed the PCR reads through MiXCR, listing each CDR3 protein once. Among roughly 620,000 distinct CDR3 sequences listed, 44% were seen once. Specimen: blood. The receptors shown here come from a girl aged 5 to 17 with multiple sclerosis.

The J gene is TRBJ1-2, the V gene TRBV29-1; a weak D match, TRBD1 (5 bases). The V gene's germline CDR1 is SQVTM and CDR2 ANQGSEA. V gave up 2 bases and J gave up 2 bases, with 15 bases separating them. CDR3 length: 15 residues. This CDR3 reads CSVEHRQLPNYGYTF. The CDR3 bases are TGCAGCGTTGAACATCGACAGCTCCCCAACTATGGCTACACCTTC.

This clonotype was observed a handful of times. Here the CDR3 DNA reads TGTGCCAGCACTCCGGACAGGGACCATGAGCAGTTCTTC. It translates to CASTPDRDHEQFF. The rearrangement joins TRBV6-6 to TRBJ2-1, with TRBD1 matching over 8 bases. Germline V gene sequence: CDR1 MNHNY, CDR2 SVGAGI (reference sequence). V gave up 7 bases and J gave up 8 bases; unmatched junction bases: 7. The CDR3 runs 13 residues.

On this clonotype itself: One end of the junction is discordant with germline, which a read error may explain. The V and J genes are TRBV15 and TRBJ2-7; no clear D. The length of the CDR3 is 13 residues. The germline gives CDR1 LNHNV, CDR2 YYDKDF (reference sequence). The CDR3 loop reads CAASRPHSYEQYF. The CDR3 DNA is TGTGCCGCCAGCAGGCCGCACAGTTACGAGCAGTACTTC.

V and J are TRBV10-2 and TRBJ2-1; 8 nucleotides align to TRBD1. With V trimmed by 2 bases and J by 5 bases, 2 bases remained unmatched. The germline CDR1 and CDR2 sequences are WSHSY and SAAADI. The CDR3 has 14 amino acids. The CDR3 loop reads CASSEEDRDNEQFF. The DNA for the CDR3 is TGCGCCAGCAGTGAGGAGGACAGGGACAATGAGCAGTTCTTC.

This clonotype was detected once. The V gene is TRBV20-1, the J gene TRBJ1-1; possibly TRBD1 for D (6 bases). Trimming pared 5 bases from V and 4 bases from J, leaving 11 bases between. The CDR3 contains 12 residues. Germline CDR1 DFQATT, CDR2 SNEGSKA (reference sequence). The chain's CDR3 is CSAEGVSTEAFF. DNA of the CDR3: TGCAGTGCTGAGGGGGTAAGCACTGAAGCTTTCTTT.

This clonotype was seen a few times. The CDR3 DNA reads as TGTGCCAGCTCACCCTATCAGCCCCAGCATTTT. Encoded protein: CASSPYQPQHF. This chain joins TRBV6-6 and TRBJ1-5; no clear D. Germline V gives CDR1 MNHNY, CDR2 SVGAGI (reference sequence). The CDR3 extends over 11 amino acids. V was clipped by 8 bases and J by 5 bases, with 7 bases between them.

Concerning this clonotype: One end of the junction varies from germline; a read error may be responsible. The rearrangement links TRBV4-1 to TRBJ2-1, with D tentatively TRBD2 (5 bases). CDR3 length: 14 residues. Germline CDR1 MGHRA, CDR2 YSYEKL. The CDR3 sequence is CAGSQDPTIYEQFF. The CDR3 bases are TGCGCCGGCAGCCAAGATCCGACTATTTACGAGCAGTTCTTC.

The chain carries TRBV5-1 and TRBJ2-7; D not certain. The V gene's germline CDR1 is SGHRS and CDR2 YFSETQ. The CDR3 runs 16 residues. The ends were cut back, 1 base at V and 0 bases at J, with 14 bases in the middle. The CDR3 DNA reads as TGCGCCAGCAGCTTGACTGGGGTAAACAGCTCCTACGAGCAGTACTTC. Translation gives CASSLTGVNSSYEQYF.

This chain connects TRBV10-3 to TRBJ2-5; the D gene could be TRBD1 or TRBD2 (7 bases each). The CDR3 consists of 13 residues. With 6 bases removed from V and 4 bases from J, the gap between germline ends came to 12 bases. Germline loops: CDR1 ENHRY, CDR2 SYGVKD. CDR3 coding DNA: TGTGCCATCAGCGACAGGGAGGGAGAGACCCAGTACTTC. Translation: CAISDREGETQYF.

This rearrangement joins TRBV27 to TRBJ2-3, with 9 nucleotides matching TRBD2. Germline values: CDR1 MNHEY, CDR2 SMNVEV (reference sequence). The CDR3 has 15 amino acids. With 5 bases clipped from V and 2 bases from J, the junction kept 5 bases outside the gene matches. CDR3 region: CASSPTSGYTDTQYF. DNA for the CDR3: TGTGCCAGCAGTCCGACTAGCGGATACACAGATACGCAGTATTTT.

This clonotype occurred a few times. The chain couples TRBV6-5 to TRBJ2-5; 9 bases are shared with TRBD1. The CDR3 loop spans 15 amino acids. CDR1 is MNHEY and CDR2 is SVGAGI in the germline V gene. Trimming cost V 5 bases and J 7 bases; bases outside gene matches: 11. The CDR3 DNA follows: TGTGCCAGCAGTGACAGGGGGTCTTCCCTGGGGACCCAGTACTTC. Residues: CASSDRGSSLGTQYF.

This clonotype showed up just once. One end of the junction fails to match germline, which may point to a read error. This chain connects TRBV29-1 to TRBJ2-5; the D is unclear. This CDR3 is 12 amino acids long. CDR1 SQVTM and CDR2 ANQGSEA come from the germline V gene. Here the CDR3 DNA reads TGCAGCGTGGAAGATCGGCAGACCGTGCAGTACTTC. It specifies CSVEDRQTVQYF.

CDR3: CASSHLKAASDRGTYEQYF. DNA for the CDR3: TGCGCCAGCAGCCATCTCAAAGCCGCGTCGGACAGGGGGACCTACGAGCAGTACTTC. The chain employs TRBV4-1 and TRBJ2-7; the match to TRBD1 covers 10 bases. Germline values: CDR1 MGHRA, CDR2 YSYEKL. This CDR3 is built from 19 residues. Trimming took 3 bases from V and 2 from J; bases not matched to a gene: 16.

This clonotype was seen a few times. The gene calls are TRBV5-1 and TRBJ2-5; D remains ambiguous. This CDR3 has 13 residues. Trimming removed 1 base from V and 5 bases from J, with 9 bases in between. Looked up from germline, CDR1 is SGHRS and CDR2 is YFSETQ. DNA of the CDR3: TGCGCCAGCAGCTTGAGTCTCCGGGAGACCCAGTACTTC. Translated: CASSLSLRETQYF.

This clonotype has at least ten counts. The chain recombines TRBV5-1 with TRBJ2-1, with TRBD2 identical over 11 bases. Per germline, CDR1 SGHRS and CDR2 YFSETQ. Trimming took 4 bases from V and 14 from J; bases not matched to a gene: 11. CDR3 length: 14 amino acids. As DNA, the CDR3 is TGCGCCAGCAGCCCTTCACTAGCGGGAGCCGGAAAGTTCTTC. Translation gives CASSPSLAGAGKFF. Looking up the rest from reference TRBV5-1 and TRBJ2-1 gives the full variable domain: KAGVTQTPRYLIKTRGQQVTLSCSPISGHRSVSWYQQTPGQGLQFLFEYFSETQRNKGNFPGRFSGRQFSNSRSEMNVSTLELGDSALYLCASSPSLAGAGKFFGPGTRLTVL.

This chain connects TRBV5-1 to TRBJ2-3; D gene unclear. Germline assignment: CDR1 SGHRS and CDR2 YFSETQ. Trimming removed 1 base at V and 4 bases at J, with 4 bases between. The CDR3 consists of 12 residues. The CDR3 loop reads CASSLWPDTQYF. The CDR3 coding sequence is TGCGCCAGCAGCTTGTGGCCAGATACGCAGTATTTT.

The rearrangement links TRBV20-1 to TRBJ2-4, with D perhaps given as TRBD1 or TRBD2 (5 bases each). The DNA matches TRBJ2-7 better at its end, which makes the J call doubtful. The CDR3 length is 13 residues. Germline V gives CDR1 DFQATT, CDR2 SNEGSKA (reference sequence). Here the CDR3 reads CSAKEGPSYEQYF. The CDR3 DNA reads TGCAGTGCCAAAGAGGGGCCGAGCTACGAGCAGTACTTC.

This clonotype was counted only a few times. This sequence joins TRBV4-2 and TRBJ2-5, with TRBD2 matching over 9 bases. Germline V gene sequence: CDR1 LGHNA, CDR2 YNFKEQ. V lost 0 bases to trimming and J lost 5 bases; unmatched junction nucleotides: 7. This CDR3 has 16 amino acids. In DNA, the CDR3 is TGTGCCAGCAGCCAAGATCGAGTAGCGGGGGCGGAGACCCAGTACTTC. Protein: CASSQDRVAGAETQYF.

This clonotype was counted only a few times. This sequence joins TRBV20-1 and TRBJ2-5; 9 bases line up with TRBD1. CDR3 length: 15 residues. The ends lost 6 bases at V and 5 bases at J; junction bases unmatched: 13. Germline V gene sequence: CDR1 DFQATT, CDR2 SNEGSKA (reference sequence). The CDR3 is CSARGQGGMRETQYF. CDR3 nucleotides: TGCAGTGCCCGGGGACAGGGCGGGATGAGGGAGACCCAGTACTTC.

This clonotype was found a few times. The genes are TRBV20-1 and TRBJ1-1; tentative D call: TRBD1 (6 bases). Deletions cut 5 bases from V and 0 bases from J, with 10 bases between. The germline V gene encodes CDR1 DFQATT and CDR2 SNEGSKA (reference sequence). The CDR3 spans 13 residues. This chain's CDR3 is CSASTGMNTEAFF. In nucleotides, the CDR3 is TGCAGTGCTTCGACAGGAATGAACACTGAAGCTTTCTTT.

This clonotype has just a few counts. V is TRBV12-3 or TRBV12-4 and J is TRBJ2-6; TRBD1 agrees at 8 bases. The CDR3 covers 17 residues. V shed 3 bases and J 2 bases; nucleotides not matched to a gene: 6. CDR3 bases: TGTGCCAGCAGTTTCGCCGCAGGGGGCCCTGGGGCCAACGTCCTGACTTTC. Translating gives CASSFAAGGPGANVLTF.

The CDR3 bases are TGTGCCAGCAGGCTAGCGGGACCTACCACAGATACGCAGTATTTT. Translated: CASRLAGPTTDTQYF. The chain couples TRBV12-3 or TRBV12-4 to TRBJ2-3; 9 bases match TRBD2. The V segment lost 6 bases and the J segment 2 bases; nucleotides outside the gene matches: 6. The CDR3 is 15 residues long.

This clonotype has just one count. The rearrangement links TRBV20-1 to TRBJ2-3, with TRBD1 as a possible D gene (5 bases). The V and J ends lost 1 base and 5 bases respectively, with 13 bases between them. Looked up from germline, CDR1 is DFQATT and CDR2 is SNEGSKA (reference sequence). The CDR3 is made up of 14 amino acids. This chain's CDR3 is CSARGPRDIDTQYF. CDR3 nucleotides: TGCAGTGCTAGAGGCCCCAGGGATATAGATACGCAGTATTTT.

The chain uses TRBV30 and TRBJ2-5, with D perhaps matching TRBD1 (7 bases). The germline CDR1 and CDR2 sequences are GTSNPN and SVGIG (reference sequence). The CDR3 is 14 residues long. Trimming pared 0 bases from V and 5 bases from J, leaving 13 bases between. CDR3 sequence (DNA): TGTGCCTGGAGTGTACGTCAGGGGGGCGAGACCCAGTACTTC. Translation: CAWSVRQGGETQYF.

This clonotype came up a few times. V usage is TRBV4-2 and J usage is TRBJ2-7; TRBD2 aligns across 9 bases. Germline V gene sequence: CDR1 LGHNA, CDR2 YNFKEQ. The V and J ends lost 3 bases and 3 bases, in that order; junction bases with no gene match: 6. The length of the CDR3 is 15 residues. CDR3 protein: CASSQDPTSGYEQYF. For the CDR3, the DNA is TGTGCCAGCAGCCAGGACCCGACTAGCGGCTACGAGCAGTACTTC.

The chain recombines TRBV20-1 with TRBJ2-5; 7 bases match TRBD1. Germline lookup yields CDR1 DFQATT and CDR2 SNEGSKA (reference sequence). The CDR3 is made up of 13 amino acids. With V trimmed by 5 bases and J by 1 base, 4 bases remained unmatched. CDR3 amino acids: CSAQDRFQETQYF. CDR3 sequence (DNA): TGCAGTGCTCAGGACAGGTTCCAAGAGACCCAGTACTTC.

The rearrangement uses TRBV18 and TRBJ2-1; 11 nucleotides match TRBD2. V trimming: 3 bases; J trimming: 4 bases; junction bases outside the gene matches: 5. Germline V gene sequence: CDR1 KGHSH, CDR2 LQKENI. The CDR3 is 16 residues long. The CDR3 reads CASSPGGLAAYNEQFF. The CDR3 DNA follows: TGTGCCAGCTCACCGGGGGGACTAGCGGCGTACAATGAGCAGTTCTTC.

V gene TRBV5-1 combines with J gene TRBJ1-1; tentative D call: TRBD1 (5 bases). Germline values: CDR1 SGHRS, CDR2 YFSETQ. The CDR3 has 14 amino acids. Trimming shortened V by 3 bases and J by 1 base, and 10 bases separated the two germline ends. Here the CDR3 DNA reads TGCGCCAGCAGCTGGTCCCAGGGGAACACTGAAGCTTTCTTT. Protein product: CASSWSQGNTEAFF.